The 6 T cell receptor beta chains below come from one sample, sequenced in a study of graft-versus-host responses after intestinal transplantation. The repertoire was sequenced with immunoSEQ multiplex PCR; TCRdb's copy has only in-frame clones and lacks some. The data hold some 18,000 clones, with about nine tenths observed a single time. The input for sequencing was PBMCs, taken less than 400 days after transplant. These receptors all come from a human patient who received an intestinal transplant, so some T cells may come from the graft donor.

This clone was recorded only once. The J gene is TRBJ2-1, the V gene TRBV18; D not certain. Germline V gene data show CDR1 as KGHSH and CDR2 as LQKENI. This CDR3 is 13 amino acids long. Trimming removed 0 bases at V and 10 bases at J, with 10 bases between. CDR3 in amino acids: CASSPPKRSEQFF. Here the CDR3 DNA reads TGTGCCAGCTCACCACCCAAGAGGAGCGAGCAGTTCTTC.

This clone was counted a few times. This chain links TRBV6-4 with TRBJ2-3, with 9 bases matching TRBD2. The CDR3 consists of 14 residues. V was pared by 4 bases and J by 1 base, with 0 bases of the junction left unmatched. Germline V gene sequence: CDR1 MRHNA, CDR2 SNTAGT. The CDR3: CASSASGGTDTQYF. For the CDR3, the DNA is TGTGCCAGCAGTGCTAGCGGGGGCACAGATACGCAGTATTTT.

The CDR3: CASSLAFGLMDAYGYTF. CDR3 DNA: TGCGCCAGCAGCTTGGCTTTTGGTTTAATGGATGCCTATGGCTACACCTTC. The gene calls are TRBV5-1 and TRBJ1-2, with D hard to call. V lost 0 bases to trimming and J lost 4 bases, with 19 bases between them. Germline V gene data show CDR1 as SGHRS and CDR2 as YFSETQ. The CDR3 is made up of 17 amino acids.

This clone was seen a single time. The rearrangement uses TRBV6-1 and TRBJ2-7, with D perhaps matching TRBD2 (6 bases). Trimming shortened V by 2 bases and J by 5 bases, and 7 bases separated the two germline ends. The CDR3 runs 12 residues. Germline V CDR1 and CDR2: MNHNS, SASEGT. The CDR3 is CASSELANEQYF. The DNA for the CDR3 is TGTGCCAGCAGTGAACTAGCGAACGAGCAGTACTTC.

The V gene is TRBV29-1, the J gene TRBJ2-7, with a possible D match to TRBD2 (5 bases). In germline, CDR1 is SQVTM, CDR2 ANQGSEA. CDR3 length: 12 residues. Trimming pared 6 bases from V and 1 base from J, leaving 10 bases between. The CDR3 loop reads CSVRTLSYEQYF. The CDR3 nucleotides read TGCAGCGTAAGGACTTTATCCTACGAGCAGTACTTC.

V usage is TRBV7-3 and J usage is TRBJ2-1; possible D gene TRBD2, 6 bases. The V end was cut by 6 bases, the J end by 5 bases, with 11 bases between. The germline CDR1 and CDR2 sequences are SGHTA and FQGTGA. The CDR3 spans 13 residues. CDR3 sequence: CASRLGRDNEQFF. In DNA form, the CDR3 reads TGTGCCAGCAGACTCGGGAGAGACAATGAGCAGTTCTTC.